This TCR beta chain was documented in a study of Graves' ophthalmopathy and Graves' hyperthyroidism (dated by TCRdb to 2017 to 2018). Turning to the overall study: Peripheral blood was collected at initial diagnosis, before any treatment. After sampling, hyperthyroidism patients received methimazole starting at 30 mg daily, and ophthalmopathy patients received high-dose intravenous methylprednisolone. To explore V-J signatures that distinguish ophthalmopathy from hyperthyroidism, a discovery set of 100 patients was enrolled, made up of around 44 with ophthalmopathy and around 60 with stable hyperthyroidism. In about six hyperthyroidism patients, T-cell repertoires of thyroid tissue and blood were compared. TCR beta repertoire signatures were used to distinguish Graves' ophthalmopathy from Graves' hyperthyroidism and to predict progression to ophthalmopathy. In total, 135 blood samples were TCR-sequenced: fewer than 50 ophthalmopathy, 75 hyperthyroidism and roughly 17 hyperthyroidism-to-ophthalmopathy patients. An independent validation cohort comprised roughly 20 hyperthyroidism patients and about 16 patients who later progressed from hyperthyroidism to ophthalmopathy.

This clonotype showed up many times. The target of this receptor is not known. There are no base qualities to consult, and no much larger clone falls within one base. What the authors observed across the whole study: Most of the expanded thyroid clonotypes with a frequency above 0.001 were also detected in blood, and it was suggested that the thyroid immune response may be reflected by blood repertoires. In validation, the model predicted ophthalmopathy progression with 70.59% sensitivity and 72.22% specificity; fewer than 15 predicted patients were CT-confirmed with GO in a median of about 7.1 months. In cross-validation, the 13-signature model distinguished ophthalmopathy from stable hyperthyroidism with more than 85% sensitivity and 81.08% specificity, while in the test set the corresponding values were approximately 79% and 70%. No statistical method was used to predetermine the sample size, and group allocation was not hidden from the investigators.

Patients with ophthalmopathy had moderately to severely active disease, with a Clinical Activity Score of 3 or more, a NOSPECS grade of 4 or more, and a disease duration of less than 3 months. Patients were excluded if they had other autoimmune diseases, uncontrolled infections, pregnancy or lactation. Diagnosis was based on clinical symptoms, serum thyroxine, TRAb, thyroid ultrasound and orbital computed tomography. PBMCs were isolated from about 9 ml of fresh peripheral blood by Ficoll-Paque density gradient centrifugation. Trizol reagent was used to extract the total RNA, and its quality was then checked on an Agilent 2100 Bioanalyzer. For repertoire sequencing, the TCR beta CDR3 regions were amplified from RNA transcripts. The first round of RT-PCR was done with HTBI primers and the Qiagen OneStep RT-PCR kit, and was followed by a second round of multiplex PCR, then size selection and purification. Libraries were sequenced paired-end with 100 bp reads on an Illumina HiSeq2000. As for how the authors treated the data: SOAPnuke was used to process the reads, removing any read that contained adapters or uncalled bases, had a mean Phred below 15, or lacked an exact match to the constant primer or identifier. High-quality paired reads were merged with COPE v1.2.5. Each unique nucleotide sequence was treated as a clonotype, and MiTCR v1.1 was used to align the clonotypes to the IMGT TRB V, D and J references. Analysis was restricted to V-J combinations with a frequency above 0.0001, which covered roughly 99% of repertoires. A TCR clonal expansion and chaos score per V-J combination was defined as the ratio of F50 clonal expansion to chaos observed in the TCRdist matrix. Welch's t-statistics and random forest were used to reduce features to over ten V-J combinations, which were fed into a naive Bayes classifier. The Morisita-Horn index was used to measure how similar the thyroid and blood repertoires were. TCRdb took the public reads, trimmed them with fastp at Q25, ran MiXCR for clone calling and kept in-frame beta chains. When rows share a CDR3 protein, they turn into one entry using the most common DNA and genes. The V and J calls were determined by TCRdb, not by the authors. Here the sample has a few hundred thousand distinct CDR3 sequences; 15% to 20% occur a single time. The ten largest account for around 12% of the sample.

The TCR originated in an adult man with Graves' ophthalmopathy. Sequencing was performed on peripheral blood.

The DNA sequence is as follows: TGTGCCAGCAGTGGCCTGGGACTGAGGACCGGGGAGCTGTTTTTT. It translates as CASSGLGLRTGELFF. This receptor chain uses TRBV6-1 and TRBJ2-2; matching of 6 bases hints at TRBD2 as the D gene. V lost 4 bases and J lost 5 bases; the stretch between them is 14 bases long. Sequences MNHNS (CDR1) and SASEGT (CDR2) are obtained from the germline V gene. From the cysteine through the phenylalanine, the CDR3 covers 15 amino acids. The retained sequence is limited to the CDR3, 45 bases, with the frame set at the first base.